Below are 10 T cell receptor beta chains sequenced from a single sample in a study of T cell responses to AZD1222 COVID-19 vaccine. Data came from immunoSEQ multiplex PCR; TCRdb stores just in-frame clones and leaves some out. The sample yields over 150,000 clones, 87% seen once. This material consisted of peripheral blood, taken 28 days after the second AZD1222 dose. The receptors derive from an adult who received the AZD1222 COVID-19 vaccine.

The chain joins TRBV2 to TRBJ2-2, with TRBD1 matching over 9 bases. V was pared by 4 bases and J by 7 bases, with 10 bases of the junction left unmatched. This CDR3 is built from 16 residues. Per germline, CDR1 SNHLY and CDR2 FYNNEI. In nucleotides, the CDR3 is TGTGCCAGCAGTGGGGAATGGGACAGGGTCCTCGGGGAGCTGTTTTTT. Amino acids: CASSGEWDRVLGELFF.

V is TRBV5-4 and J is TRBJ1-2, with D possibly being TRBD1 (6 bases). With 4 bases removed from V and 7 bases from J, the gap between germline ends came to 17 bases. The CDR3 sequence is 14 residues long. CDR1 is SGHNT and CDR2 is YYREEE in the germline V gene (reference sequence). The DNA of the CDR3 is TGTGCCAGCAGCGTATCACCGGACAGATTTGGCTACACCTTC. It codes for CASSVSPDRFGYTF.

The chain carries TRBV19 and TRBJ2-6; D remains ambiguous. Trimming shortened V by 3 bases and J by 0 bases, and 3 bases separated the two germline ends. The length of the CDR3 is 14 residues. Germline V gene data show CDR1 as LNHDA and CDR2 as SQIVND (reference sequence). CDR3 protein: CASSIRSGANVLTF. CDR3 nucleotides: TGTGCCAGTAGTATTCGCTCTGGGGCCAACGTCCTGACTTTC.

The rearrangement joins TRBV20-1 to TRBJ2-5, with D possibly being TRBD1 (5 bases). The germline V and J ends were trimmed by 3 bases and 5 bases, with 19 bases remaining between them. The CDR3 is 15 residues long. From germline, CDR1 is DFQATT and CDR2 SNEGSKA (reference sequence). CDR3 sequence: CSASGAFGRVETQYF. CDR3 sequence (DNA): TGCAGTGCTAGTGGGGCCTTCGGCCGGGTGGAGACCCAGTACTTC.

This clone appeared once. The chain uses TRBV2 and TRBJ1-4; 9 bases fit TRBD1. In germline, CDR1 is SNHLY, CDR2 FYNNEI. V was clipped by 7 bases and J by 8 bases; unmatched bases: 8. The CDR3 loop spans 14 amino acids. CDR3 coding DNA: TGTGCCAGCAAGTGGACAGGGGAGGGGGAAAAACTGTTTTTT. Translated: CASKWTGEGEKLFF.

The gene calls are TRBV7-6 and TRBJ1-1; 11 bases fit TRBD1. The germline gives CDR1 SGHVS, CDR2 FNYEAQ. The CDR3 loop spans 14 amino acids. V lost 5 bases, J lost 4 bases, and 3 bases stayed unmatched. The chain's CDR3 is CASSGQGAGTEAFF. CDR3 sequence (DNA): TGTGCCAGCAGCGGACAGGGGGCGGGCACTGAAGCTTTCTTT.

The chain has TRBV3-1 (or the pseudogene TRBV3-2) and TRBJ2-5; the match to TRBD2 covers 7 bases. CDR3 length: 12 residues. From germline, CDR1 is LGHDT and CDR2 YNNKEL (reference sequence). The V segment lost 1 base and the J segment 7 bases; nucleotides outside the gene matches: 0. The CDR3 reads CASSQGEGTQYF. The DNA of the CDR3 is TGTGCCAGCAGCCAAGGGGAGGGGACCCAGTACTTC.

The V gene is TRBV18, the J gene TRBJ1-1, with 9 bases identical to TRBD1. Germline CDR1 is KGHSH and CDR2 is LQKENI. This CDR3 is 13 amino acids long. The junction had 2 bases not matched to a gene; V was cut back by 6 bases and J by 3 bases. The CDR3 sequence is CASSRTGDTEAFF. The CDR3 DNA sequence: TGTGCCAGCTCTAGGACAGGGGACACTGAAGCTTTCTTT.

The gene calls are TRBV5-8 and TRBJ2-4, with D perhaps TRBD2 (6 bases). The germline V and J ends were trimmed by 3 bases and 0 bases, with 25 bases remaining between them. This CDR3 spans 20 amino acids. Germline V gene sequence: CDR1 SGHTS, CDR2 YDEGEE. The CDR3 sequence is CASSSGRGLSGRLAKNIQYF. In nucleotides, the CDR3 is TGTGCCAGCAGCTCGGGCCGGGGGTTAAGTGGGAGGCTAGCCAAAAACATTCAGTACTTC.

The chain employs TRBV18 and TRBJ1-4; the D is unclear. The CDR3 is made up of 18 amino acids. Trimming took off 2 bases at V and 3 bases at J, with 19 bases between the two ends. Germline V gene sequence: CDR1 KGHSH, CDR2 LQKENI. The CDR3 loop is CASSPMRHLEDANEKLFF. CDR3 bases: TGTGCCAGCTCACCAATGAGACACCTTGAGGACGCTAATGAAAAACTGTTTTTT. Looking up the rest from reference TRBV18 and TRBJ1-4 gives the full variable domain: NAGVMQNPRHLVRRRGQEARLRCSPMKGHSHVYWYRQLPEEGLKFMVYLQKENIIDESGMPKERFSAEFPKEGPSILRIQQVVRGDSAAYFCASSPMRHLEDANEKLFFGSGTQLSVL.